One and the same sample provided the 21 T cell receptor beta chains below, sequenced in a study of cytomegalovirus exposure and HLA in healthy donors. Primers for the PCR totalled 60 Vbeta and 13 Jbeta. Measured with immunoSEQ multiplex PCR; TCRdb has only the in-frame clones, and not every one. The table shows about 140,000 clones, with almost 85% occurring only once. Sequencing was carried out using PBMCs. The receptors stem from a man aged 30 to 39 in good health and CMV-seropositive.

The chain combines TRBV6-4 with TRBJ2-7; perhaps TRBD1 as D (5 bases). Germline V gives CDR1 MRHNA, CDR2 SNTAGT. This CDR3 is built from 10 residues. Trimming cost V 7 bases and J 6 bases, with 7 bases left between them. This CDR3 reads CASKRGEQYF. In DNA form, the CDR3 reads TGTGCCAGCAAAAGGGGCGAGCAGTACTTC.

The chain combines TRBV19 with TRBJ2-7, with D possibly being TRBD2 (5 bases). Trimming shortened V by 6 bases and J by 4 bases, and 16 bases separated the two germline ends. The CDR3 runs to 14 residues. Germline assignment: CDR1 LNHDA and CDR2 SQIVND (reference sequence). The CDR3 DNA is TGTGCCAGTAGCCCAGCGGTGCTGGAATACGAGCAGTACTTC. It codes for CASSPAVLEYEQYF.

This clone came up once. V is TRBV23-1 and J is TRBJ2-3, with 9 bases matching TRBD2. TRBV23-1 qualifies as an ORF whose function is uncertain. V lost 5 bases to trimming and J lost 1 base; unmatched junction nucleotides: 7. This CDR3 is 16 amino acids long. The chain's CDR3 is CASSNLAGEGTDTQYF. The CDR3, as DNA: TGCGCCAGCAGTAATTTAGCGGGGGAGGGCACAGATACGCAGTATTTT.

The chain recombines TRBV28 with TRBJ2-7; 9 bases match TRBD1. V lost 3 bases to trimming and J lost 3 bases; unmatched junction nucleotides: 3. The CDR3 has 14 residues. In germline, CDR1 is MDHEN, CDR2 SYDVKM. This chain's CDR3 is CASSLTGGVYEQYF. In DNA form, the CDR3 reads TGTGCCAGCAGTTTGACAGGGGGGGTCTACGAGCAGTACTTC.

V usage is TRBV9 and J usage is TRBJ2-7; 14 nucleotides match TRBD2. The CDR3 length is 16 residues. J gave up 4 bases and V 0 bases, and 3 bases lay outside the gene matches. The germline CDR1 and CDR2 sequences are SGDLS and YYNGEE. The DNA for the CDR3 is TGTGCCAGCAGCGTAGGCGGACTAGCGGGGGGATACGAGCAGTACTTC. This translates into CASSVGGLAGGYEQYF.

V usage is TRBV5-1 and J usage is TRBJ1-3; 8 bases fit TRBD1. The CDR3 loop spans 15 amino acids. With 4 bases clipped from V and 2 bases from J, the junction kept 5 bases outside the gene matches. Germline CDR1 and CDR2: SGHRS and YFSETQ. The CDR3 nucleotides are TGCGCCAGCAGCGTTTCAGGGGGCCCTGGAAACACCATATATTTT. Its translation is CASSVSGGPGNTIYF.

This clone was observed once. The chain couples TRBV5-6 to TRBJ1-4, with D tentatively TRBD1 (6 bases). Trimming removed 2 bases at V and 4 bases at J, with 12 bases between. CDR3 size: 15 residues. Germline CDR1 is SGHDT and CDR2 is YYEEEE. For the CDR3, the DNA is TGTGCCAGCAGCTTATCGGGGGGCGGTAATGAAAAACTGTTTTTT. Translated, it gives CASSLSGGGNEKLFF.

V is TRBV5-4 and J is TRBJ1-3; possible D gene TRBD1, 6 bases. This CDR3 contains 14 residues. From germline, CDR1 is SGHNT and CDR2 YYREEE (reference sequence). Trimming stripped 1 base from V and 2 bases from J, with 7 bases between. Written as DNA, the CDR3 is TGTGCCAGCAGCTTGCAGGGGACTGGAAACACCATATATTTT. Translation: CASSLQGTGNTIYF.

The V gene is TRBV5-5, the J gene TRBJ1-5, with D perhaps TRBD1 (6 bases). There are 16 residues in the CDR3. Between the trimmed V and J ends, which lost 4 bases and 0 bases, there was a span of 14 bases. Per the germline V gene, CDR1 is SGHKS and CDR2 is YYEKEE (reference sequence). This CDR3 is CASSLQGGLSNQPQHF. The CDR3 DNA sequence: TGTGCCAGCAGCCTACAGGGAGGGCTTAGCAATCAGCCCCAGCATTTT.

CDR3 residues: CASTSLAAPLGNEQFF. In DNA, the CDR3 is TGTGCCAGCACCTCGCTAGCGGCGCCGTTGGGCAATGAGCAGTTCTTC. The V gene is TRBV21-1, the J gene TRBJ2-1; TRBD2 is the table's D call, not checked against the DNA. TRBV21-1 is a pseudogene locus. The CDR3 contains 16 residues.

Only one count was recorded for this clone. The junction departs from the called germline gene at one end, perhaps through a read error. This rearrangement joins TRBV6-1 to TRBJ2-6; D is uncertain. This CDR3 spans 12 amino acids. The germline CDR1 and CDR2 sequences are MNHNS and SASEGT. CDR3 coding DNA: TGTGCCAGCAGCTGGGCCGCCAAAGTCCTGACTTTC. This sequence encodes CASSWAAKVLTF.

This clone was found a few times. The chain recombines TRBV4-1 with TRBJ2-1; 7 bases are shared with TRBD1. This CDR3 has 16 amino acids. The V segment lost 3 bases and the J segment 4 bases; nucleotides outside the gene matches: 9. CDR1 is MGHRA and CDR2 is YSYEKL in the germline V gene. The CDR3 loop is CASSHPGTEGYNEQFF. The CDR3 coding sequence is TGCGCCAGCAGCCACCCCGGGACAGAAGGATACAATGAGCAGTTCTTC.

This clone was recorded only once. The chain joins TRBV15 to TRBJ1-2, with D perhaps matching TRBD1 (5 bases). V dropped 0 bases and J dropped 7 bases, with 12 bases sitting between them. Germline V lookup: CDR1 LNHNV, CDR2 YYDKDF (reference sequence). CDR3 length: 14 residues. For the CDR3, the DNA is TGTGCCACCAGCAGAGATCCGGGACTTTCTGGCTACACCTTC. As protein: CATSRDPGLSGYTF. The full variable domain, completed using reference TRBV15 and TRBJ1-2, is DAMVIQNPRYQVTQFGKPVTLSCSQTLNHNVMYWYQQKSSQAPKLLFHYYDKDFNNEADTPDNFQSRRPNTSFCFLDIRSPGLGDTAMYLCATSRDPGLSGYTFGSGTRLTVV.

The V gene is TRBV11-2, the J gene TRBJ1-4, with 9 bases lining up with TRBD1. J was trimmed by 8 bases and V by 2 bases; bases with no gene match: 3. CDR1 and CDR2 (germline): SGHAT, FQNNGV. This CDR3 contains 14 residues. CDR3 protein: CASSLSTGGEKLFF. DNA of the CDR3: TGTGCCAGCAGCTTAAGCACAGGGGGCGAAAAACTGTTTTTT.

The chain couples TRBV7-3 to TRBJ2-2; D unresolved. The CDR3 is 15 residues long. Germline assignment: CDR1 SGHTA and CDR2 FQGTGA. V lost 6 bases and J lost 5, with 16 bases in between. The CDR3 is CASSFDGTRTGELFF. The CDR3, as DNA: TGTGCCAGCAGTTTTGACGGTACGAGGACCGGGGAGCTGTTTTTT.

This clone was observed a handful of times. The chain employs TRBV5-4 and TRBJ2-3; D perhaps matches TRBD2 (5 bases). This CDR3 has 14 amino acids. The germline CDR1 and CDR2 sequences are SGHNT and YYREEE (reference sequence). The germline V and J ends were trimmed by 1 base and 4 bases, with 10 bases remaining between them. CDR3 protein: CASSLSQRPDTQYF. The CDR3 region has the DNA TGTGCCAGCAGCTTGTCTCAGCGGCCAGATACGCAGTATTTT.

Written as DNA, the CDR3 is TGTGCCAGTACCCGGGGGACGGCAAATCAGCCCCAGCATTTT. Its translation: CASTRGTANQPQHF. The rearrangement uses TRBV19 and TRBJ1-5, with D perhaps matching TRBD1 (5 bases). Trimming shortened V by 7 bases and J by 4 bases, and 14 bases separated the two germline ends. CDR3 length equals 14 residues. Looked up from germline, CDR1 is LNHDA and CDR2 is SQIVND (reference sequence).

The rearrangement uses TRBV5-1 and TRBJ2-4; D gene unclear. The CDR3 sequence is 14 residues long. Germline V CDR1 and CDR2: SGHRS, YFSETQ. Trimming stripped 3 bases from V and 3 bases from J, with 10 bases between. CDR3 nucleotides: TGCGCCAGCAGCTCAACGGTCGGCAAAAACATTCAGTACTTC. Translating gives CASSSTVGKNIQYF.

V usage is TRBV2 and J usage is TRBJ2-3; 7 bases agree with TRBD2. Germline-derived CDR1 and CDR2 are SNHLY and FYNNEI. The CDR3 is 15 amino acids. V lost 2 bases, J lost 7 bases, and 9 bases stayed unmatched. CDR3 amino acids: CASSERVAGGNTQYF. The CDR3 nucleotides are TGTGCCAGCAGTGAAAGGGTAGCGGGTGGCAATACGCAGTATTTT. The full variable domain, rest sourced from reference TRBV2 and TRBJ2-3, is EPEVTQTPSHQVTQMGQEVILRCVPISNHLYFYWYRQILGQKVEFLVSFYNNEISEKSEIFDDQFSVERPDGSNFTLKIRSTKLEDSAMYFCASSERVAGGNTQYFGPGTRLTVL.

This chain connects TRBV5-1 to TRBJ2-3; a possible D gene is TRBD2 (6 bases). The CDR3 is 16 amino acids. The germline V and J ends were trimmed by 0 bases and 1 base, with 12 bases remaining between them. The germline V gene has CDR1 SGHRS and CDR2 YFSETQ. The CDR3, as DNA: TGCGCCAGCAGCTTGGCCGGCGGGGCAGGCACAGATACGCAGTATTTT. Protein: CASSLAGGAGTDTQYF.

The chain employs TRBV4-1 and TRBJ2-3, with 12 bases fitting TRBD1. From germline, CDR1 is MGHRA and CDR2 YSYEKL. This CDR3 has 15 residues. After removal of 3 bases from V and 6 bases from J, the junction contained 4 bases not matched to a gene. The CDR3 loop reads CASSQGQGAGDTQYF. The DNA of the CDR3 is TGCGCCAGCAGCCAGGGACAGGGGGCCGGGGATACGCAGTATTTT.